The clone carrying this TCR beta chain was observed a few times. Its antigen is currently unknown. This sequence may be a read error, since a much larger clone differs from it by one base. Combining a sample-barcoded 5' primer with a J-beta primer mix, a second PCR ran for 7 to 11 cycles. TCRdb called the 5' RACE reads again in MiXCR, with one record for every CDR3 protein. The sample contains over 500,000 distinct CDR3 sequences, about 50% of which appear only once. This sample stems from a study of blood T cells in healthy people across ages. Overall study: Every two T cells gave about one barcoded beta molecule via template switching. Findings of the study overall: Older age coincided with a roughly linear decline in TCR beta diversity per million T cells.

The germline V gene encodes CDR1 SGHTA and CDR2 FQGNSA. V was clipped by 1 base and J by 10 bases, with 11 bases between them. The CDR3 is 12 amino acids. Material for sequencing was blood. This receptor was obtained from a woman older than 75 in good health. V and J are TRBV7-2 and TRBJ2-7; the D is unclear. The CDR3 spells CASSLGATAQYF. CDR3 bases: TGTGCCAGCAGCTTAGGCGCTACCGCCCAGTACTTC.